This T cell receptor beta chain came from a study of blood T cell repertoires in COVID-19. Study at large: The samples span acute and convalescent COVID-19 from the United States, Italy and Spain. Sample material is recorded as cDNA or gDNA derived from T cells, B-cell-depleted T cells, or PBMCs.

Trimming at V came to 5 bases and at J to 2 bases, leaving 4 bases not matched to a gene. The CDR3 is 14 residues long. The germline gives CDR1 SQVTM, CDR2 ANQGSEA. As originally analysed: Nucleated cell number was recorded as an estimate derived from reference gene primer amplification. This table comes from immunoSEQ multiplex PCR, and its TCRdb copy is limited to in-frame clones, with some not included. The V and J calls and clone size are taken from that table; D and trimming were inferred from the DNA. Among about 59,000 clones, 80% were seen once, and the ten largest hold 7.2%. The chain joins TRBV29-1 to TRBJ2-5; 11 bases match TRBD2. Material for sequencing was peripheral blood. This clonotype was sampled from a man aged 60 to 69 with acute or convalescent COVID-19. The CDR3 bases are TGCAGCGTTACCCTAGCGGGGGGTCAAGAGACCCAGTACTTC. It encodes CSVTLAGGQETQYF.